This record looks at one TCR beta chain sequence and its context. The target of this receptor is not known. It has no much larger one-base neighbor in the sample; base qualities were not kept. The data are from a study of blood T cell repertoires in COVID-19 (dated by TCRdb to 2019 to 2021). A note on the overall study: Collaborator samples came from the United States, Italy and Spain and covered acute and convalescent phases of COVID-19. Sample metadata almost always included a de-identified subject ID, COVID-19 status, age in years and sex. The samples were drawn from the first 160 participants of the ongoing ImmuneRACE study and from 1,254 subjects provided by 6 global collaborators. The prospective study material was composed of cDNA or gDNA derived from T cells, B-cell-depleted T cells, or PBMCs. The repertoires were released in a freely available public database meant as a resource for research on the immune response to SARS-CoV-2. Where available, HLA class I and class II types were taken from metadata supplied by the sample provider and were not determined by assay-based typing. Subjects who had been exposed to COVID-19, were actively infected with it, or had recovered from it provided the deeply sampled blood TCRbeta repertoires that made up the dataset.

At the junction V is shortened by 1 base and J by 5 bases, with 11 bases in between. The germline V gene sets CDR1 to WSHSY and CDR2 to SAAADI. Including cysteine and phenylalanine, the CDR3 has 15 amino acids. Only the CDR3 portion is preserved as DNA: 45 bases, with reading frame beginning at the first base. Study-wide conclusions, independent of this receptor: Clinical and demographic metadata were provided uncurated, with the amount varying by source and participant.

TCRbeta CDR3 regions were amplified from genomic DNA using the immunoSEQ Assay, a bias-controlled multiplex PCR. The paper's processing steps were these. The number of nucleated cells in each sample was estimated by amplification of reference gene primers within the assay. To quantify the absolute abundance of each unique TCRbeta CDR3 rearrangement, sequence reads were collapsed and filtered. For each sample, productive Simpson clonality was calculated by taking the square root of Simpson's diversity index across productive rearrangements. This is the immuneACCESS table as TCRdb keeps it, with only in-frame sequences that have V and J called. A part of the clones is gone; compared with another copy, unresolved V genes explain less than half, and the rest is unexplained. D and trimming were read from the DNA, whereas the V and J calls and clone size are those reported in that table. Counted in this sample were under 200,000 clones; 65% to 80% of them appeared once. The ten largest clones capture roughly 7.5% of the sample.

The collaborating institutions used their own protocols to collect whole blood in K2EDTA tubes. Collaborator samples were shipped for TCRbeta analysis as frozen whole blood, isolated PBMCs, or DNA extracted from either sample type. The chain was built from TRBV10-2 and TRBJ1-4; possibly the D gene is TRBD1, per 6 matching bases. The sequenced sample was peripheral blood. The sequence came from a man in his fifties or sixties with acute or convalescent COVID-19. The CDR3 protein: CASSEWAGVNEKLFF. The nucleotides read TGCGCCAGCAGTGAGTGGGCAGGGGTAAATGAAAAACTGTTTTTT.